This T cell receptor (beta chain) was obtained from a study of graft-versus-host responses after intestinal transplantation. General study points: GvH clones appeared in recipient marrow, some first in ileum or blood. Early after transplant, HvG declines were associated with peak levels of circulating GvH clones.

Profiled with immunoSEQ multiplex PCR; TCRdb holds only in-frame clones, not every one. Of approximately 79,000 clones in the sample, roughly 80% are singletons; the top ten hold more than 0.8%. A remark on this clone: Its matching antigen is unknown.

CDR1 and CDR2 (germline): DFQATT, SNEGSKA (reference sequence). The CDR3 sequence is 11 residues long. With 6 bases removed from V and 4 bases from J, the gap between germline ends came to 7 bases. The sequencing used unstimulated CD4+ T cells sorted from spleen or lymph node cells, collected before intestinal transplant. This chain connects TRBV20-1 to TRBJ2-1; D is uncertain. The clonotype was recovered from a human donor who received an intestinal transplant. The CDR3 bases are TGCAGTGCCTCCAGGTACAATGAGCAGTTCTTC. Translated, it gives CSASRYNEQFF.